One sample yielded the 9 T cell receptor beta chains listed below, sequenced in a study of identical twins. TCRdb reanalysed the 5' RACE reads using MiXCR and keeps one entry per CDR3 protein. The sample includes some 500,000 distinct CDR3 sequences, about 20% of them seen just once. In addition, the sample was reused for a study of T cells expressing NK-cell markers.

The specimen was CD4+ T cells sorted from blood. The receptors stem from a woman between 18 and 29 years old in good health.

This clonotype was counted ten times or more. The chain carries TRBV5-1 and TRBJ1-2, with D tentatively TRBD1 (5 bases). The CDR3 runs to 15 residues. Germline V gene sequence: CDR1 SGHRS, CDR2 YFSETQ. Trimming removed 4 bases at V and 4 bases at J, with 17 bases between. The CDR3 region is CASSQSGTTVYGYTF. In nucleotides, the CDR3 is TGCGCCAGCAGCCAAAGTGGGACCACTGTCTATGGCTACACCTTC.

This clonotype was picked up a small number of times. This sequence joins TRBV6-2 or TRBV6-3 and TRBJ2-2; D is uncertain. The germline V gene encodes CDR1 MNHEY and CDR2 SVGEGT. This CDR3 contains 11 residues. V was clipped by 6 bases and J by 6 bases, with 5 bases between them. The chain's CDR3 is CASRRPGELFF. The CDR3 region has the DNA TGTGCCAGCAGGAGACCCGGGGAGCTGTTTTTT.

The rearrangement uses TRBV20-1 and TRBJ2-1, with no clear D. The CDR3 loop spans 12 amino acids. The germline V gene has CDR1 DFQATT and CDR2 SNEGSKA (reference sequence). Trimming took off 3 bases at V and 9 bases at J, with 12 bases between the two ends. CDR3 sequence (DNA): TGCAGTGCTAGCGGTTCCCTCAGTGAGCAGTTCTTC. Amino acids: CSASGSLSEQFF.

The J gene is TRBJ2-7, the V gene TRBV6-1; D gene ambiguous. V was clipped by 7 bases and J by 3 bases, with 19 bases between them. CDR1 is MNHNS and CDR2 is SASEGT in the germline V gene. The CDR3 consists of 15 residues. CDR3 nucleotide sequence: TGTGCCAGCACCTCCTCCGGGCCGGGCGGCTACGAGCAGTACTTC. Amino acids: CASTSSGPGGYEQYF.

This clonotype is termed large (0.1 to 1%). The CDR3: CSAGIGEQYF. Here the CDR3 DNA reads TGCAGTGCTGGGATCGGGGAGCAGTACTTC. This chain connects TRBV20-1 to TRBJ2-7; D gene uncertain. The germline V gene has CDR1 DFQATT and CDR2 SNEGSKA (reference sequence). This CDR3 spans 10 amino acids. Trimming took 5 bases from V and 7 from J, leaving 9 bases between them.

This sequence joins TRBV5-5 and TRBJ2-2, with D unresolved. This CDR3 has 16 residues. Trimming removed 0 bases from V and 4 bases from J, with 13 bases in between. Germline V gives CDR1 SGHKS, CDR2 YYEKEE (reference sequence). CDR3 nucleotides: TGTGCCAGCAGCTTGGGGATGGGGTTGCGCACCGGGGAGCTGTTTTTT. Its protein product is CASSLGMGLRTGELFF.

This clonotype was observed once. The V and J genes are TRBV3-1 and TRBJ2-7, with 9 bases identical to TRBD2. This CDR3 is 15 amino acids long. CDR1 and CDR2 from the germline V gene are LGHDT and YNNKEL (reference sequence). The junction had 9 bases not matched to a gene; V was cut back by 4 bases and J by 5 bases. The CDR3 nucleotides read TGTGCCAGCAGCCTATCATTAGCGGGGGCTCACGAGCAGTACTTC. This encodes CASSLSLAGAHEQYF.

This chain joins TRBV20-1 and TRBJ2-1; D not resolved. The ends were cut back, 6 bases at V and 6 bases at J, with 18 bases in the middle. This CDR3 has 14 amino acids. From germline, CDR1 is DFQATT and CDR2 SNEGSKA (reference sequence). The CDR3 bases are TGCAGTGCCGACCCCAGGAGAGGCCCCAATGAGCAGTTCTTC. Protein product: CSADPRRGPNEQFF.

Notes on this clonotype: Compared with germline, one end of the junction differs, possibly owing to a read error. The V and J genes are TRBV20-1 and TRBJ1-2; D is unresolved. The germline CDR1 and CDR2 sequences are DFQATT and SNEGSKA (reference sequence). CDR3 length: 12 amino acids. The CDR3 DNA is TGCAGTGCCAGAGACTCAAACTATGGCTACACCTTC. The encoded protein is CSARDSNYGYTF.